Following are 21 T cell receptor beta chains from one sample sequenced in a study of OX40 agonist ivuxolimab in advanced cancers. Only in-frame clones appear in the TCRdb table, and some are missing; sequencing was by immunoSEQ multiplex PCR. The profile shows 12,000 or so clones, around 86% of them singletons. The sequencing used CD4+ or CD8+ T cells sorted from blood, collected in a trial of the OX40 agonist ivuxolimab. All receptors come from an adult with an advanced solid tumor such as melanoma, head and neck, liver or kidney cancer.

The rearrangement uses TRBV28 and TRBJ2-7, with a weak D call TRBD1 (7 bases). Germline V gives CDR1 MDHEN, CDR2 SYDVKM. The CDR3 has 15 residues. V was pared by 3 bases and J by 6 bases, with 18 bases between. As DNA, the CDR3 is TGTGCCAGCAGTTTTCCATCCCAGGGGGGTTTCGAGCAGTACTTC. It translates to CASSFPSQGGFEQYF. Using reference TRBV28 and TRBJ2-7 for the parts outside the CDR3, the full variable domain is DVKVTQSSRYLVKRTGEKVFLECVQDMDHENMFWYRQDPGLGLRLIYFSYDVKMKEKGDIPEGYSVSREKKERFSLILESASTNQTSMYLCASSFPSQGGFEQYFGPGTRLTVT.

CDR3 sequence reads: CASSFGPRLEQYF. DNA of the CDR3: TGTGCCAGCAGCTTCGGGCCACGTCTCGAGCAGTACTTC. The V call is TRBV5-7, the J call TRBJ2-7; D is unresolved. TRBV5-7 is placed among ORFs of uncertain function. The CDR3 extends over 13 amino acids. V was pared by 2 bases and J by 6 bases, with 12 bases between.

V is TRBV9 and J is TRBJ2-7; D assignment may be TRBD1 or TRBD2 (5 bases each). Trimming shortened V by 3 bases and J by 2 bases, and 12 bases separated the two germline ends. Germline V CDR1 and CDR2: SGDLS, YYNGEE. This CDR3 contains 14 residues. The CDR3 DNA reads TGTGCCAGCAGCGATGGGGGAAACCCCTACGAGCAGTACTTC. The encoded protein is CASSDGGNPYEQYF.

By its share, this clone is medium-sized. The same CDR3 arises from other DNA sequences in this sample as well. CDR3 region: CASSEEPSSGNTIYF. The CDR3 DNA reads TGTGCCAGCAGTGAGGAACCAAGCTCTGGAAACACCATATATTTT. The rearrangement joins TRBV6-1 to TRBJ1-3; no clear D. CDR1 and CDR2 from the germline V gene are MNHNS and SASEGT. Trimming removed 3 bases at V and 0 bases at J, with 9 bases between. The CDR3 has 15 residues.

The V and J genes are TRBV6-1 and TRBJ2-3; D is perhaps TRBD1 (6 bases). CDR1 and CDR2 from the germline V gene are MNHNS and SASEGT. The CDR3 totals 16 residues. The V and J ends lost 0 bases and 0 bases respectively, with 10 bases between them. The CDR3 sequence: CASSEAWTASTDTQYF. CDR3 bases: TGTGCCAGCAGTGAAGCGTGGACAGCTAGCACAGATACGCAGTATTTT.

This chain uses TRBV2 with TRBJ2-5, with a tentative D call TRBD2 (5 bases). CDR1 is SNHLY, CDR2 FYNNEI, per germline. The ends were cut back, 3 bases at V and 5 bases at J, with 7 bases in the middle. The length of the CDR3 is 12 residues. CDR3 sequence: CASSDLAETQYF. The DNA for the CDR3 is TGTGCCAGCAGTGACCTAGCTGAGACCCAGTACTTC. Variable domain in full (rest from reference TRBV2 and TRBJ2-5): EPEVTQTPSHQVTQMGQEVILRCVPISNHLYFYWYRQILGQKVEFLVSFYNNEISEKSEIFDDQFSVERPDGSNFTLKIRSTKLEDSAMYFCASSDLAETQYFGPGTRLLVL.

The J gene is TRBJ2-3, the V gene TRBV5-4, with 9 bases fitting TRBD2. CDR3 length: 15 amino acids. V lost 2 bases, J lost 5 bases, and 6 bases stayed unmatched. Per germline, CDR1 SGHNT and CDR2 YYREEE (reference sequence). CDR3 residues: CASSFGGGAEDTQYF. In DNA, the CDR3 is TGTGCCAGCAGCTTTGGCGGGGGGGCGGAAGATACGCAGTATTTT.

This clone was counted between two and nine times. The rearrangement links TRBV7-9 to TRBJ1-1; D unresolved. The CDR3 runs 12 residues. V dropped 3 bases and J dropped 3 bases, with 5 bases sitting between them. Per germline, CDR1 SEHNR and CDR2 FQNEAQ (reference sequence). The chain's CDR3 is CASSFGDTEAFF. As DNA, the CDR3 is TGTGCCAGCAGCTTCGGGGACACTGAAGCTTTCTTT.

The chain's CDR3 is CATSRDLYEQYF. The CDR3 nucleotides read TGTGCCACCAGCCGTGACCTTTACGAGCAGTACTTC. The rearrangement uses TRBV15 and TRBJ2-7, with unresolved D. The germline V gene encodes CDR1 LNHNV and CDR2 YYDKDF (reference sequence). The ends were cut back, 5 bases at V and 4 bases at J, with 9 bases in the middle. CDR3 length equals 12 residues.

This chain uses TRBV18 with TRBJ2-5; 8 bases fit TRBD2. The CDR3 length is 16 residues. Looked up from germline, CDR1 is KGHSH and CDR2 is LQKENI. The V segment lost 1 base and the J segment 1 base; nucleotides outside the gene matches: 5. This CDR3 reads CASSPLDGGVQETQYF. Written as DNA, the CDR3 is TGTGCCAGCTCACCACTAGACGGGGGGGTCCAAGAGACCCAGTACTTC.

The V and J genes are TRBV19 and TRBJ2-7; D may be TRBD1 (5 bases). Germline CDR1 is LNHDA and CDR2 is SQIVND (reference sequence). The CDR3 sequence is 14 residues long. The ends were cut back, 9 bases at V and 1 base at J, with 16 bases in the middle. The CDR3 DNA sequence: TGTGCCAGCAAGGTAGGGGCGGTATCCTACGAGCAGTACTTC. Its translation: CASKVGAVSYEQYF.

This clone was seen a single time. This chain links TRBV6-5 with TRBJ2-1; TRBD1 agrees at 9 bases. The CDR3 is 15 amino acids. With 5 bases clipped from V and 4 bases from J, the junction kept 6 bases outside the gene matches. The germline CDR1 and CDR2 sequences are MNHEY and SVGAGI. CDR3 loop: CASSTTGGAYNEQFF. The CDR3 DNA reads as TGTGCCAGCAGTACCACAGGGGGCGCGTACAATGAGCAGTTCTTC.

This chain joins TRBV11-2 and TRBJ1-3; no clear D. The V gene's germline CDR1 is SGHAT and CDR2 FQNNGV. CDR3 length: 15 residues. The V and J ends lost 0 bases and 0 bases respectively, with 6 bases between them. The CDR3 spells CASSLDRSSGNTIYF. CDR3 DNA: TGTGCCAGCAGCTTAGACAGGTCCTCTGGAAACACCATATATTTT.

The chain combines TRBV13 with TRBJ2-1; 9 bases align to TRBD2. V was clipped by 5 bases and J by 8 bases; unmatched bases: 13. The CDR3 contains 16 residues. Germline loops: CDR1 PRHDT, CDR2 FYEKMQ (reference sequence). The CDR3 DNA sequence: TGTGCCAGCAGCCCCACCGGGACTAGCATTCAATATGAGCAGTTCTTC. This encodes CASSPTGTSIQYEQFF.

V and J are TRBV28 and TRBJ2-4; either TRBD1 or TRBD2 may fit D (5 bases each). The germline CDR1 and CDR2 sequences are MDHEN and SYDVKM. The germline V and J ends were trimmed by 7 bases and 0 bases, with 13 bases remaining between them. The CDR3 length is 15 residues. CDR3 nucleotide sequence: TGTGCCAGCACGGGACCGTCGCTAGCCAAAAACATTCAGTACTTC. This gives the protein CASTGPSLAKNIQYF.

The gene calls are TRBV2 and TRBJ2-1, with TRBD2 identical over 9 bases. The CDR3 contains 16 residues. V lost 2 bases, J lost 8 bases, and 10 bases stayed unmatched. The germline gives CDR1 SNHLY, CDR2 FYNNEI. This CDR3 is CASSESGGRALDEQFF. CDR3 nucleotides: TGTGCCAGCAGTGAATCCGGCGGGAGGGCCTTAGATGAGCAGTTCTTC.

The rearrangement joins TRBV7-2 to TRBJ2-5; weak D call: TRBD1 (6 bases). V gave up 1 base and J gave up 0 bases, with 12 bases separating them. The CDR3 is 16 residues long. Germline V gene lookup returns CDR1 SGHTA and CDR2 FQGNSA. Here the CDR3 DNA reads TGTGCCAGCAGCTTAGGGGACACTTCGTACCAAGAGACCCAGTACTTC. Amino acids: CASSLGDTSYQETQYF.

The V call is TRBV5-1, the J call TRBJ2-7; D is unclear. In germline, CDR1 is SGHRS, CDR2 YFSETQ. V was cut by 0 bases and J by 2 bases, with 12 bases left in between. The CDR3 is 15 amino acids. CDR3: CASSLVGRLTYEQYF. The CDR3, as DNA: TGCGCCAGCAGCTTGGTGGGCAGGTTAACCTACGAGCAGTACTTC.

V gene TRBV11-1 combines with J gene TRBJ1-5; D uncertain. Germline loops: CDR1 SGHAT, CDR2 FQDESV (reference sequence). Trimming stripped 7 bases from V and 4 bases from J, with 14 bases between. The CDR3 contains 14 residues. The CDR3 nucleotides are TGTGCCAGCATAGGGTTTTGGAGTAATCAGCCCCAGCATTTT. This gives the protein CASIGFWSNQPQHF.

The rearrangement joins TRBV28 to TRBJ2-3; D may be TRBD1 or TRBD2 (5 bases each). The length of the CDR3 is 15 residues. The germline V gene encodes CDR1 MDHEN and CDR2 SYDVKM. V lost 2 bases, J lost 0 bases, and 9 bases lay in between. For the CDR3, the DNA is TGTGCCAGCAGTTTAGGGGACCCTAGCACAGATACGCAGTATTTT. Translating gives CASSLGDPSTDTQYF.

The V call is TRBV2, the J call TRBJ1-6, with D unresolved. The ends were cut back, 3 bases at V and 8 bases at J, with 14 bases in the middle. CDR1 is SNHLY, CDR2 FYNNEI, per germline. The CDR3 loop spans 15 amino acids. The CDR3 bases are TGTGCCAGCAGTGAGTTTTTGGGAAGGGATTCACCCCTCCACTTT. Translating it yields CASSEFLGRDSPLHF.